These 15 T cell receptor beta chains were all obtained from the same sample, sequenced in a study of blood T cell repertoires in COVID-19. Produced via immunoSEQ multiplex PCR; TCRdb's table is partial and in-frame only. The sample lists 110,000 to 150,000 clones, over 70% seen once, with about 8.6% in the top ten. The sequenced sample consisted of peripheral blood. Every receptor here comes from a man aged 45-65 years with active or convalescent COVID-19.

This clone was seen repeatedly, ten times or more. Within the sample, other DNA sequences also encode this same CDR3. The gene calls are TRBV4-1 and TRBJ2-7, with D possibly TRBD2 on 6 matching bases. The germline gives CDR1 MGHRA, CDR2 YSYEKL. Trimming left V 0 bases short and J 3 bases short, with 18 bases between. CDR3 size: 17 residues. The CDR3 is CASSQEGAGSGYYEQYF. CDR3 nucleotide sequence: TGCGCCAGCAGCCAAGAAGGTGCCGGGAGCGGATACTACGAGCAGTACTTC.

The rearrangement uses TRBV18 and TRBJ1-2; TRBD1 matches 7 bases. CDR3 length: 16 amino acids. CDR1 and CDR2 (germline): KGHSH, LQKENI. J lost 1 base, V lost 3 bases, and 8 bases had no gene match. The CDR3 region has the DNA TGTGCCAGCTCACCTGTTGTCCAGGGGGTTAACTATGGCTACACCTTC. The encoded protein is CASSPVVQGVNYGYTF.

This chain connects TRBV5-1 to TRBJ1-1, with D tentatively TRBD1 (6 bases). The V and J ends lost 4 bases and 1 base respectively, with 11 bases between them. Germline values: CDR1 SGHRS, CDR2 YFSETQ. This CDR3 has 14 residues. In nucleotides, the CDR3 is TGCGCCAGCAGCGCAGGGGAGGGGAACACTGAAGCTTTCTTT. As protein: CASSAGEGNTEAFF.

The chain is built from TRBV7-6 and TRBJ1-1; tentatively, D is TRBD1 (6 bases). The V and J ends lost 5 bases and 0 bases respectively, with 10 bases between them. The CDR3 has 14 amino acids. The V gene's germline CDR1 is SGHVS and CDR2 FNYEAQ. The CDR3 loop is CASSQTGLNTEAFF. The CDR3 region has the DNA TGTGCCAGCAGCCAAACAGGGTTGAACACTGAAGCTTTCTTT.

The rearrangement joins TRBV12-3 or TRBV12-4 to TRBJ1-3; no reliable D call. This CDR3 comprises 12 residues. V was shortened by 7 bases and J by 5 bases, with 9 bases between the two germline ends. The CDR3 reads CASTPRRNTIYF. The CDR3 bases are TGTGCCAGCACTCCGAGGAGAAACACCATATATTTT.

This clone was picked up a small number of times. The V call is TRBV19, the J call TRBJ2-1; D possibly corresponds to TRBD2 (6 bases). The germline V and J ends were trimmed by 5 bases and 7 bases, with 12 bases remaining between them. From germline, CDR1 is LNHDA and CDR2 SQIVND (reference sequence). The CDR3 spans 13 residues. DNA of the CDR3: TGTGCCAGTAGTCTACGGGAGAAGAATGAGCAGTTCTTC. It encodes CASSLREKNEQFF.

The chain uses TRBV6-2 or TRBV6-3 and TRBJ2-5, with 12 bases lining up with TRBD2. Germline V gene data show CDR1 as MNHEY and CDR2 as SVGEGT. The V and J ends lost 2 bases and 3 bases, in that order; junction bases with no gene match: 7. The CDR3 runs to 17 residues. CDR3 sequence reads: CASSYGKGLAGKETQYF. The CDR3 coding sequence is TGTGCCAGCAGTTACGGAAAGGGACTAGCGGGTAAAGAGACCCAGTACTTC.

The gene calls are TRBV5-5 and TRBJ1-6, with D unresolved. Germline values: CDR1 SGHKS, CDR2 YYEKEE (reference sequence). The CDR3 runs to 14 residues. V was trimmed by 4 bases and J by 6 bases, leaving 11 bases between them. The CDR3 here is CASSLGESNSPLHF. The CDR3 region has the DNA TGTGCCAGCAGCCTGGGAGAGTCTAATTCACCCCTCCACTTT.

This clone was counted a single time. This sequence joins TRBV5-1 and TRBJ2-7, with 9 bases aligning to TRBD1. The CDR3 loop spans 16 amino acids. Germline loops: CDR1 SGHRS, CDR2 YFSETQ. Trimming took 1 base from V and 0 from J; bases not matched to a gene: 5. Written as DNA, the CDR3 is TGCGCCAGCAGCTTGAGGGGGACAGGGAACTCCTACGAGCAGTACTTC. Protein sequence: CASSLRGTGNSYEQYF.

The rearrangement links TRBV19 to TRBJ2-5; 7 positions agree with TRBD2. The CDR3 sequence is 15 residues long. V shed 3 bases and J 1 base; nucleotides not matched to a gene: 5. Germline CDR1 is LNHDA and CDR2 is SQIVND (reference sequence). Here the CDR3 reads CASSINGGSQETQYF. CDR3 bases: TGTGCCAGTAGTATCAACGGCGGGAGCCAAGAGACCCAGTACTTC. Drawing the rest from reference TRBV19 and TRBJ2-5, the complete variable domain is DGGITQSPKYLFRKEGQNVTLSCEQNLNHDAMYWYRQDPGQGLRLIYYSQIVNDFQKGDIAEGYSVSREKKESFPLTVTSAQKNPTAFYLCASSINGGSQETQYFGPGTRLLVL.

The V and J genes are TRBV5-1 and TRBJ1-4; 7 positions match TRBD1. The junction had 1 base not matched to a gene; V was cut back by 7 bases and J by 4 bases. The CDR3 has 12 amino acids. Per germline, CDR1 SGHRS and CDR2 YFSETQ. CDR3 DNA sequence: TGCGCCAGCCGGGACAGTAATGAAAAACTGTTTTTT. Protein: CASRDSNEKLFF. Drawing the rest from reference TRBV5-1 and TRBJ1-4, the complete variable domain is KAGVTQTPRYLIKTRGQQVTLSCSPISGHRSVSWYQQTPGQGLQFLFEYFSETQRNKGNFPGRFSGRQFSNSRSEMNVSTLELGDSALYLCASRDSNEKLFFGSGTQLSVL.

The CDR3, as DNA: TGCAGCGTTGTTCAGGGGGGAACCGGGGAGCTGTTTTTT. It encodes CSVVQGGTGELFF. V usage is TRBV29-1 and J usage is TRBJ2-2; TRBD1 might be the D (7 bases). The germline V and J ends were trimmed by 4 bases and 5 bases, with 11 bases remaining between them. The CDR3 loop spans 13 amino acids. CDR1 SQVTM and CDR2 ANQGSEA come from the germline V gene.

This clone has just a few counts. As DNA, the CDR3 is TGTGCCAGCGGGCCAGGGCCGGGTGAGCAGTTCTTC. This sequence encodes CASGPGPGEQFF. The chain couples TRBV2 to TRBJ2-1; TRBD1 might be the D (5 bases). The CDR3 covers 12 residues. CDR1 is SNHLY, CDR2 FYNNEI, per germline. The ends were cut back, 8 bases at V and 9 bases at J, with 14 bases in the middle.

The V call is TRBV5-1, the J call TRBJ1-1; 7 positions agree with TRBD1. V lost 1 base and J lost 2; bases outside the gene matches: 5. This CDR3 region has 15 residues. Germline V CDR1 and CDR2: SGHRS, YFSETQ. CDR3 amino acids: CASSLNNRGNTEAFF. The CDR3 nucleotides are TGCGCCAGCAGCTTGAATAACAGGGGTAACACTGAAGCTTTCTTT.

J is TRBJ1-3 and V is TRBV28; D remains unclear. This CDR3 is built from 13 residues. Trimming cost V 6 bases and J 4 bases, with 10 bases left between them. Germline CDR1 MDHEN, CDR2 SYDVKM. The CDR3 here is CASSLTLGNTIYF. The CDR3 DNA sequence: TGTGCCAGCAGCCTGACTTTGGGAAACACCATATATTTT.